This entry lists 14 T cell receptor beta chains sequenced from one sample in a study of blood T cell repertoires in COVID-19 (dated by TCRdb to between 2020 and 2021). Library prep was done by the immunoSEQ multiplex PCR assay. Imported from immuneACCESS, the table was reduced by TCRdb to in-frame sequences with V and J called. These copies leave out some clones; in studies compared against another copy, an unresolved V gene accounts for under half, and the cause of the remainder is not known. The sample includes roughly 100,000 clones, with around 87% observed a single time. Around 15% of the sample goes to the ten largest clones. Sequenced: peripheral blood. The receptor set was obtained from a man in his forties or fifties with acute or convalescent COVID-19.

This clone was detected a few times. The chain joins TRBV2 to TRBJ2-7, with 11 positions matching TRBD1. V lost 6 bases, J lost 1 base, and 2 bases stayed unmatched. Germline CDR1 SNHLY, CDR2 FYNNEI. CDR3 size: 14 residues. CDR3 sequence: CASRGTGGSYEQYF. As DNA, the CDR3 is TGTGCCAGCAGGGGGACAGGGGGATCCTACGAGCAGTACTTC. The full variable domain, completed using reference TRBV2 and TRBJ2-7, is EPEVTQTPSHQVTQMGQEVILRCVPISNHLYFYWYRQILGQKVEFLVSFYNNEISEKSEIFDDQFSVERPDGSNFTLKIRSTKLEDSAMYFCASRGTGGSYEQYFGPGTRLTVT.

This clone was seen more than once but under ten times. V and J are TRBV11-2 and TRBJ2-1; D not certain. This CDR3 spans 13 amino acids. Germline V gene sequence: CDR1 SGHAT, CDR2 FQNNGV. V lost 1 base to trimming and J lost 9 bases, with 10 bases between them. The CDR3 here is CASSLVARSEQFF. The CDR3 coding sequence is TGTGCCAGCAGCTTAGTGGCTAGAAGTGAGCAGTTCTTC. Using reference TRBV11-2 and TRBJ2-1 for the parts outside the CDR3, the full variable domain is EAGVAQSPRYKIIEKRQSVAFWCNPISGHATLYWYQQILGQGPKLLIQFQNNGVVDDSQLPKDRFSAERLKGVDSTLKIQPAKLEDSAVYLCASSLVARSEQFFGPGTRLTVL.

This sequence joins TRBV11-2 and TRBJ2-1; 7 bases match TRBD1. Germline lookup yields CDR1 SGHAT and CDR2 FQNNGV. The CDR3 length is 15 residues. Trimming cost V 1 base and J 5 bases; bases outside gene matches: 5. CDR3 residues: CASSLGAGGNNEQFF. The CDR3 DNA is TGTGCCAGCAGCTTAGGGGCAGGGGGAAACAATGAGCAGTTCTTC.

This clone was observed a few times. CDR3 sequence reads: CASSRTTTGTGGEQYF. The CDR3 DNA sequence: TGTGCCAGCAGCCGAACCACGACCGGGACAGGGGGCGAGCAGTACTTC. The chain recombines TRBV3-1 (or the pseudogene TRBV3-2) with TRBJ2-7; 11 bases match TRBD1. The J segment lost 6 bases and the V segment lost 4 bases, leaving 11 bases of the junction unmatched. CDR1 and CDR2 (germline): LGHDT, YNNKEL (reference sequence). The CDR3 contains 16 residues.

The J gene is TRBJ2-5, the V gene TRBV6-1; 11 bases line up with TRBD2. Germline V gives CDR1 MNHNS, CDR2 SASEGT. There are 16 residues in the CDR3. Trimming removed 3 bases from V and 10 bases from J; junction bases left unmatched: 13. The CDR3 loop reads CASSEGLAAPSGSQYF. CDR3 sequence (DNA): TGTGCCAGCAGTGAGGGACTAGCGGCACCTTCAGGGAGCCAGTACTTC.

The CDR3 DNA sequence: TGTGCCAGCAGCCTCCCACGGCGGGAGGGCCGGGGGCAGTATTTT. It codes for CASSLPRREGRGQYF. The V gene is TRBV7-8, the J gene TRBJ2-3; TRBD2 agrees at 9 bases. CDR3 length equals 15 residues. Germline V gives CDR1 SGHVS, CDR2 FQNEAQ. Trimming removed 5 bases from V and 11 bases from J; junction bases left unmatched: 14.

This clone has just one count. The rearrangement links TRBV4-1 to TRBJ2-1, with 7 bases identical to TRBD2. The V segment lost 0 bases and the J segment 7 bases; nucleotides outside the gene matches: 12. The length of the CDR3 is 17 residues. Germline V lookup: CDR1 MGHRA, CDR2 YSYEKL. DNA of the CDR3: TGCGCCAGCAGCCAAGAATTCGGCGGGGGTCGGGGGAATGAGCAGTTCTTC. As protein: CASSQEFGGGRGNEQFF.

The V call is TRBV6-5, the J call TRBJ2-7, with a tentative D call TRBD2 (6 bases). This CDR3 contains 16 residues. Germline lookup yields CDR1 MNHEY and CDR2 SVGAGI. V lost 2 bases and J lost 0, with 14 bases in between. The CDR3 region is CASSYVGGRSSYEQYF. CDR3 nucleotide sequence: TGTGCCAGCAGTTACGTGGGGGGTAGGAGCTCCTACGAGCAGTACTTC.

The genes are TRBV5-1 and TRBJ2-7; D gene uncertain. V was trimmed by 2 bases and J by 6 bases, leaving 9 bases between them. This CDR3 comprises 12 residues. The germline CDR1 and CDR2 sequences are SGHRS and YFSETQ. The CDR3: CASSFGFSEQYF. Here the CDR3 DNA reads TGCGCCAGCAGCTTTGGTTTCAGCGAGCAGTACTTC.

V is TRBV4-1 and J is TRBJ2-1; 11 bases are shared with TRBD2. Germline V gene sequence: CDR1 MGHRA, CDR2 YSYEKL. With V trimmed by 4 bases and J by 8 bases, 7 bases remained unmatched. The CDR3 extends over 15 amino acids. The CDR3 coding sequence is TGCGCCAGCAGCCCTACTAGCGGGAGTGAGTATGAGCAGTTCTTC. Translating gives CASSPTSGSEYEQFF.

The chain couples TRBV18 to TRBJ1-2; weak D call: TRBD1 (5 bases). V lost 2 bases and J 4 bases, leaving 17 bases between the germline ends. The CDR3 consists of 16 residues. The V gene's germline CDR1 is KGHSH and CDR2 LQKENI. CDR3 in DNA: TGTGCCAGCTCACCAACCCTCGGGGGAGAGCTCTATGGCTACACCTTC. Its translation: CASSPTLGGELYGYTF.

About this clone: The same CDR3 can be traced to other DNA sequences in this sample. The rearrangement uses TRBV5-1 and TRBJ1-1; TRBD1 might be the D (6 bases). V lost 2 bases to trimming and J lost 0 bases, with 8 bases between them. CDR3 size: 14 residues. Germline CDR1 SGHRS, CDR2 YFSETQ. Here the CDR3 reads CASSLTGMNTEAFF. In DNA, the CDR3 is TGCGCCAGCAGCTTAACAGGGATGAACACTGAAGCTTTCTTT.

The gene calls are TRBV7-9 and TRBJ2-1, with D possibly matching TRBD1 (5 bases). Trimming removed 5 bases from V and 10 bases from J, with 15 bases in between. This CDR3 spans 13 amino acids. The V gene's germline CDR1 is SEHNR and CDR2 FQNEAQ (reference sequence). The CDR3 coding sequence is TGTGCCAGCAGCCCCCAGGGCCACTGGGAGCAGTTCTTC. Its protein product is CASSPQGHWEQFF.

The rearrangement joins TRBV27 to TRBJ2-1; 10 bases line up with TRBD2. This CDR3 comprises 14 residues. Germline loops: CDR1 MNHEY, CDR2 SMNVEV (reference sequence). With V trimmed by 6 bases and J by 4 bases, 3 bases remained unmatched. DNA for the CDR3: TGTGCCAGCAGGGTAGCGGGAGGTTACAATGAGCAGTTCTTC. Its translation: CASRVAGGYNEQFF.